What follows is one TCR beta chain and its context. Its antigen has not been determined. No base-level quality is on record; no much larger clone is a single base apart. This sample stems from a study of blood T cell repertoires in COVID-19 (dated by TCRdb to 2018 to 2021). Looking at the study overall: Samples from collaborators originated in the United States, Italy and Spain and spanned both the acute and convalescent phases of COVID-19. Where HLA class I and class II types were available, the types were taken from metadata supplied by the sample provider, not from assay-based typing. The dataset comprised deeply sampled blood TCRbeta repertoires from subjects exposed to, actively infected with, or recovered from COVID-19. Samples came from the ongoing ImmuneRACE study (first 160 participants) plus 1,254 subjects from 6 global collaborators. Nearly every sample came with metadata listing a de-identified subject ID, COVID-19 status, age in years and sex. The repertoires were made available in a free public database intended to serve as a resource for research on the immune response to SARS-CoV-2. The prospective study material was composed of cDNA or gDNA derived from T cells, B-cell-depleted T cells, or PBMCs. Broader findings and caveats from the paper: The quantity of clinical and demographic metadata differed by source and by participant and was supplied without curation.

From its cysteine to its phenylalanine, the CDR3 spans 14 amino acids. Solely the CDR3 DNA is kept, with 42 bases framed from the first base. TCRbeta CDR3 regions were amplified from genomic DNA by means of the immunoSEQ Assay, a bias-controlled multiplex PCR. From the authors' description of their analysis: The number of nucleated cells in each sample was estimated from the amplification of reference gene primers within the assay. Sequence reads were collapsed and filtered to measure the absolute abundance of every unique TCRbeta CDR3 rearrangement. Productive Simpson clonality was computed per sample as the square root of Simpson's diversity index over productive rearrangements. TCRdb's version of the immuneACCESS table is confined to in-frame rearrangements and falls short of the full clone set. An unresolved V gene accounts for under half of the shortfall where checked; the remainder is of unknown origin. D and trimming come from the DNA, and the V and J calls and clone size come from that table. This sample comprises about 110,000 clones, 60% to 85% of them detected only once. More than 5.5% of the sample rests with the top ten.

One collaborating source in Seattle enrolled patients while the patients were actively infected and followed the patients over time throughout the course of disease. Whole blood was collected in K2EDTA tubes by collaborating institutions according to the institutions' own protocols. For TCRbeta analysis, collaborators shipped samples in one of three forms: frozen whole blood, isolated PBMCs, or DNA extracted from either of those sample types. The sequence derives from an older man with COVID-19, enrolled during active disease. This receptor chain uses TRBV21-1 and TRBJ2-7; the table names TRBD1, a call not compared with the DNA. TRBV21-1 is annotated as a pseudogene. Source material: peripheral blood. The encoded CDR3 is CASSKGTCSYEQYF. Here is the DNA: TGTGCCAGCAGCAAAGGGACATGCTCCTACGAGCAGTACTTC.